This entry lists 25 T cell receptor beta chains sequenced from one sample in a study of monozygotic twins with inflammatory bowel disease. TCRdb re-called the 5' RACE reads; every CDR3 protein appears as one record, without DNA. Reported are fewer than 200,000 distinct CDR3 sequences; the ten largest clones contain more than 2.5%. Sequenced sample: blood. The receptors shown here come from a human donor with ulcerative colitis or Crohn's disease, or a healthy co-twin of an affected twin (not recorded which).

The rearrangement uses TRBV5-1 and TRBJ2-5; TCRdb's D call of TRBD2 is untestable without DNA. This CDR3 is 12 amino acids long. Germline V gives CDR1 SGHRS, CDR2 YFSETQ. CDR3 loop: CASRTGAETQYF.

The V and J genes are TRBV20-1 and TRBJ2-1; TCRdb outputs TRBD1, but without DNA this stays unchecked. Germline V gives CDR1 DFQATT, CDR2 SNEGSKA (reference sequence). This CDR3 region has 14 residues. CDR3 region: CSAAGRTLWNEQFF.

The chain couples TRBV3-1 to TRBJ2-7; the TCRdb D gene call, TRBD2, has no DNA to confirm it. The length of the CDR3 is 17 residues. CDR1 and CDR2 from the germline V gene are LGHDT and YNNKEL (reference sequence). CDR3: CASSQDLGLAGFYEQYF.

The chain links TRBV6-1 to TRBJ1-2. CDR3 length: 16 amino acids. Germline CDR1 and CDR2: MNHNS and SASEGT. The CDR3 loop reads CASNAHREAKGYGYTF.

The chain carries TRBV29-1 and TRBJ2-7; TCRdb calls TRBD2, which cannot be checked without DNA. This CDR3 has 13 residues. Germline V gives CDR1 SQVTM, CDR2 ANQGSEA. The CDR3: CSVVVPPKNEQYF.

V gene TRBV7-3 combines with J gene TRBJ2-7; TCRdb returns TRBD1, unconfirmable since there is no DNA. The germline gives CDR1 SGHTA, CDR2 FQGTGA. The CDR3 loop spans 14 amino acids. The CDR3: CASSLTGTGHEQYF.

V and J are TRBV7-9 and TRBJ1-1. The germline V gene has CDR1 SEHNR and CDR2 FQNEAQ (reference sequence). This CDR3 has 12 residues. The CDR3 loop reads CASLSSRTEAFF.

This chain links TRBV10-3 with TRBJ2-7; there is no DNA to check the TCRdb D call of TRBD1. The CDR3 extends over 18 amino acids. CDR1 ENHRY and CDR2 SYGVKD come from the germline V gene. The CDR3 sequence: CAISLTRTTGEEAYEQYF.

The CDR3 region is CASSPTPGQGPYEQYF. The chain couples TRBV5-1 to TRBJ2-7; TCRdb names TRBD1, which stays unverified in the absence of DNA. Germline V lookup: CDR1 SGHRS, CDR2 YFSETQ. This CDR3 region has 16 residues.

The genes are TRBV11-2 and TRBJ2-4; TCRdb returns TRBD2, unconfirmable since there is no DNA. CDR3 length: 18 residues. Germline loops: CDR1 SGHAT, CDR2 FQNNGV. The CDR3 loop reads CASSLGGTSGLAKNIQYF.

This chain uses TRBV5-5 with TRBJ2-7. The CDR3 runs to 11 residues. Germline lookup yields CDR1 SGHKS and CDR2 YYEKEE (reference sequence). CDR3 amino acids: CASSLVDEQYF.

The chain uses TRBV7-6 and TRBJ1-6. The germline V gene has CDR1 SGHVS and CDR2 FNYEAQ. This CDR3 is 16 amino acids long. The CDR3: CASSLGAESFGSPLHF.

The chain couples TRBV11-3 to TRBJ2-1. The CDR3 has 14 amino acids. Looked up from germline, CDR1 is SGHNT and CDR2 is YENEEA. CDR3 in amino acids: CASSLDRVNNEQFF. Drawing the rest from reference TRBV11-3 and TRBJ2-1, the complete variable domain is EAGVVQSPRYKIIEKKQPVAFWCNPISGHNTLYWYLQNLGQGPELLIRYENEEAVDDSQLPKDRFSAERLKGVDSTLKIQPAELGDSAVYLCASSLDRVNNEQFFGPGTRLTVL.

V is TRBV14 and J is TRBJ1-5; as DNA is missing, the TRBD1 call by TCRdb cannot be tested. Germline V gene sequence: CDR1 SGHDN, CDR2 FVKESK. The CDR3 is 13 amino acids. The CDR3 sequence: CASSRQNDQPQHF.

The J gene is TRBJ1-5, the V gene TRBV29-1; TCRdb's D gene call, TRBD1, goes unchecked for lack of DNA. This CDR3 is built from 13 residues. Germline assignment: CDR1 SQVTM and CDR2 ANQGSEA. CDR3 sequence reads: CSVGDRTNQPQHF.

This chain connects TRBV2 to TRBJ1-2; TCRdb designates TRBD1, a call that cannot be tested without DNA. CDR3 length: 15 residues. CDR1 SNHLY and CDR2 FYNNEI come from the germline V gene. This chain's CDR3 is CASSEGRGVPYGYTF.

CDR3 region: CASSLTGQTYNEQFF. The gene calls are TRBV28 and TRBJ2-1; TCRdb's D call, TRBD1, is unchecked because there is no DNA. The length of the CDR3 is 15 residues. CDR1 MDHEN and CDR2 SYDVKM come from the germline V gene.

This clonotype ranks as medium-sized (0.01 to 0.1%) in terms of frequency. The chain carries TRBV7-9 and TRBJ2-2; TCRdb's assignment of TRBD2 cannot be checked, as there is no DNA. Germline CDR1 is SEHNR and CDR2 is FQNEAQ (reference sequence). CDR3 length: 16 amino acids. CDR3 amino acids: CASSPGTSSNTGELFF.

The chain links TRBV7-2 to TRBJ2-5; without DNA, the TCRdb call of TRBD2 cannot be checked. The CDR3 runs to 14 residues. Looked up from germline, CDR1 is SGHTA and CDR2 is FQGNSA. The chain's CDR3 is CASSLGLVKETQYF.

The chain joins TRBV7-8 to TRBJ2-6; the D call of TRBD1 rests on TCRdb alone, since no DNA is present to check it. The CDR3 totals 17 residues. CDR1 SGHVS and CDR2 FQNEAQ come from the germline V gene. CDR3 region: CASSLGTGVSGANVLTF.

The J gene is TRBJ1-1, the V gene TRBV25-1. From germline, CDR1 is MGHDK and CDR2 SYGVNS. The CDR3 has 14 residues. The CDR3: CASSPRTQGTEAFF.

This chain joins TRBV7-2 and TRBJ2-5; TCRdb's D call of TRBD2 is untestable without DNA. Germline V gene data show CDR1 as SGHTA and CDR2 as FQGNSA. The CDR3 is 15 amino acids. CDR3 sequence reads: CASSSTSGIQETQYF.

The genes are TRBV29-1 and TRBJ2-7; TCRdb picks TRBD2, but there is no DNA to check that call. Germline CDR1 reads SQVTM; CDR2 reads ANQGSEA. The CDR3 length is 13 residues. The CDR3 spells CSAQPGPSYEQYF.

The chain is built from TRBV5-8 and TRBJ2-1. Germline V gene data show CDR1 as SGHTS and CDR2 as YDEGEE. The CDR3 sequence is 16 residues long. The CDR3 protein is CASSFMFTSSYNEQFF.

The CDR3 reads CASSNGQHSGANVLTF. The rearrangement links TRBV19 to TRBJ2-6; TCRdb lists TRBD1, though no DNA is available to test this call. CDR3 length: 16 residues. The germline V gene encodes CDR1 LNHDA and CDR2 SQIVND (reference sequence).